Below, one TCR beta chain is given with its context. Antigen: not known. These data belong to a study of OX40 agonist ivuxolimab in advanced cancers. Study in general: Patients in dose escalation had liver, melanoma, kidney or head and neck cancers. Of the patients, three showed partial responses, one with hepatocellular carcinoma and two with cutaneous melanoma. Broader study findings: There were also nonresponders showing low normalized T-cell clonal expansion.

Clones were read by immunoSEQ multiplex PCR, and TCRdb kept only the in-frame ones, dropping some. Of 70,000 to 95,000 clones listed, around 83% were seen once; the top ten hold around 0.73%. CDR3 length: 16 amino acids. V shed 3 bases, J shed 1 base, and the junction held 7 bases outside the gene matches. The germline V gene has CDR1 SGHTA and CDR2 FQGNSA. The sequenced sample was CD4+ or CD8+ T cells sorted from blood, obtained in a trial of the OX40 agonist ivuxolimab. The rearrangement uses TRBV7-2 and TRBJ2-3, with 7 bases fitting TRBD2. This clonotype was sampled from an adult with an advanced solid tumor such as melanoma, head and neck, liver or kidney cancer. DNA for the CDR3: TGTGCCAGCAGCTTGATCCCGCTAGCGGGCACAGATACGCAGTATTTT. It is translated as CASSLIPLAGTDTQYF.